A selection of T cell receptor beta chains follows, all from one sample in a study of T cells in localized non-small cell lung cancer. The data were produced by immunoSEQ multiplex PCR, yet TCRdb's version contains in-frame clones alone and is incomplete. The sample holds 130,000 or so clones, roughly 90% seen once. Sequenced material: peripheral blood, taken before any cancer treatment. These receptors were taken from a female donor over 55 with stage I lung adenocarcinoma. The CDR3 runs from the conserved cysteine through the conserved F or W. The order of the fields is clone size, V gene, J gene, D gene, CDR3 protein, CDR3 DNA. D genes are given only for firm matches. Size values are once, few and many counts, or a class for expanded clones, and some rows have none.

clone_size: once; v_call: TRBV23-1; j_call: TRBJ2-5; d_call: -; cdr3_aa: CASSQVPSACKETQYF; cdr3_nt: TGCGCCAGCAGTCAAGTACCTTCGGCATGTAAAGAGACCCAGTACTTC
clone_size: -; v_call: TRBV5-6; j_call: TRBJ2-1; d_call: -; cdr3_aa: CASSVWDEQFF; cdr3_nt: TGTGCCAGCAGCGTTTGGGATGAGCAGTTCTTC
clone_size: -; v_call: TRBV28; j_call: TRBJ2-7; d_call: TRBD1; cdr3_aa: CARDRGSYEQYF; cdr3_nt: TGTGCCAGGGACAGGGGTAGCTACGAGCAGTACTTC
clone_size: -; v_call: TRBV10-3; j_call: TRBJ1-3; d_call: -; cdr3_aa: CAILGSGNTIYF; cdr3_nt: TGTGCCATCCTTGGTTCTGGAAACACCATATATTTT
clone_size: -; v_call: TRBV6-6; j_call: TRBJ2-1; d_call: TRBD2; cdr3_aa: CASSPRTSGDNEQFF; cdr3_nt: TGTGCCAGCAGTCCCCGGACTAGCGGGGACAATGAGCAGTTCTTC
clone_size: -; v_call: TRBV28; j_call: TRBJ1-5; d_call: -; cdr3_aa: CASSLIYSNQPQHF; cdr3_nt: TGTGCCAGCAGTTTGATTTATAGCAATCAGCCCCAGCATTTT
clone_size: -; v_call: TRBV28; j_call: TRBJ2-3; d_call: -; cdr3_aa: CASRSDTTQYF; cdr3_nt: TGTGCCAGCAGGTCAGATACCACGCAGTATTTT
clone_size: -; v_call: TRBV28; j_call: TRBJ1-1; d_call: -; cdr3_aa: CASSYGFEAFF; cdr3_nt: TGTGCCAGCAGTTACGGTTTTGAAGCTTTCTTT
clone_size: -; v_call: TRBV9; j_call: TRBJ1-3; d_call: TRBD1; cdr3_aa: CASSVTSTGLGNTIYF; cdr3_nt: TGTGCCAGCAGCGTTACCTCGACAGGGCTAGGAAACACCATATATTTT
clone_size: -; v_call: TRBV18; j_call: TRBJ2-2; d_call: -; cdr3_aa: CASSPPLGSSEGNQRNTGELFF; cdr3_nt: TGTGCCAGCTCACCACCGTTGGGGTCTTCAGAGGGGAACCAAAGGAACACCGGGGAGCTGTTTTTT
clone_size: -; v_call: TRBV7-2; j_call: TRBJ1-5; d_call: -; cdr3_aa: CASSKINQPQHF; cdr3_nt: TGTGCCAGCAGCAAGATAAATCAGCCCCAGCATTTT
clone_size: -; v_call: TRBV28; j_call: TRBJ1-5; d_call: -; cdr3_aa: CASSLPVQPQHF; cdr3_nt: TGTGCCAGCAGTTTACCCGTACAGCCCCAGCATTTT